The source of this T cell receptor beta chain is a study of Graves' ophthalmopathy and Graves' hyperthyroidism. The study's findings and limits: The authors also found most expanded thyroid clonotypes above 0.001 frequency in blood.

Amplifying from RNA transcripts, the study obtained TCR beta CDR3 regions. The authors performed first-round RT-PCR with HTBI primers and then a second-round multiplex PCR. One entry per CDR3 protein, called by TCRdb with MiXCR from the multiplex PCR reads. This sample has roughly 600,000 distinct CDR3 sequences, with about 40% found just once. Note on this clonotype: Its target is not known.

Germline V gene lookup returns CDR1 SGDLS and CDR2 YYNGEE. The V gene lost 3 bases and the J gene lost 4 bases, with 11 bases spanning the gap. The length of the CDR3 is 15 residues. The receptor comes from an adult man with Graves' hyperthyroidism. The sequenced sample consisted of peripheral blood or thyroid tissue (not recorded which). The chain employs TRBV9 and TRBJ2-6, with unresolved D. This chain's CDR3 is CASSGVNTGANVLTF. DNA for the CDR3: TGTGCCAGCAGCGGAGTAAACACCGGGGCCAACGTCCTGACTTTC. Full variable domain (rest looked up from reference TRBV9 and TRBJ2-6): DSGVTQTPKHLITATGQRVTLRCSPRSGDLSVYWYQQSLDQGLQFLIQYYNGEERAKGNILERFSAQQFPDLHSELNLSSLELGDSALYFCASSGVNTGANVLTFGAGSRLTVL.